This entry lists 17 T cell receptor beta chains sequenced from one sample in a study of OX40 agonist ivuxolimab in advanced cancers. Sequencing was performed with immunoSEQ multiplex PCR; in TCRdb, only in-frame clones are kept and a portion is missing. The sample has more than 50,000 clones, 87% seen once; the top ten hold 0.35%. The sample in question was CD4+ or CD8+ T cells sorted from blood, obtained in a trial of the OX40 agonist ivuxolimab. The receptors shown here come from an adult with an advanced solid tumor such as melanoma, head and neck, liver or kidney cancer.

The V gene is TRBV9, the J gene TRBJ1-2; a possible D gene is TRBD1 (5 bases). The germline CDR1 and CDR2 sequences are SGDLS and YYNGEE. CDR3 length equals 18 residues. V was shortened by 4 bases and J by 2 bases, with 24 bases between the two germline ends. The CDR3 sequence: CASSSTVRDLLNNYGYTF. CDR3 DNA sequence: TGTGCCAGCAGCTCCACAGTCCGGGACCTACTCAACAACTATGGCTACACCTTC.

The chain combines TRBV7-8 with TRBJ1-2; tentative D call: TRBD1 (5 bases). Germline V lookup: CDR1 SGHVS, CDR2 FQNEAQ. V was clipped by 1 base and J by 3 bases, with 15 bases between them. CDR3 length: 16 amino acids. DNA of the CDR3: TGTGCCAGCAGCTTAGGAGGGGCAGGCACTTACTATGGCTACACCTTC. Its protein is CASSLGGAGTYYGYTF.

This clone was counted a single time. DNA of the CDR3: TGCGCCAGCAGCTTACTTTCCTCTGGAAACACCATATATTTT. Translated, it gives CASSLLSSGNTIYF. J is TRBJ1-3 and V is TRBV5-1; D call uncertain. Germline lookup yields CDR1 SGHRS and CDR2 YFSETQ. Trimming cost V 2 bases and J 0 bases, with 6 bases left between them. This CDR3 contains 14 residues.

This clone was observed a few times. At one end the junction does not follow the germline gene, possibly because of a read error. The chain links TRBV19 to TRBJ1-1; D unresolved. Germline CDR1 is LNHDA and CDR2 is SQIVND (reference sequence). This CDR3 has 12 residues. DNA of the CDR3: TGTGCCAGTAGCCATCGGTCGGGGAGACATTCCTTT. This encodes CASSHRSGRHSF.

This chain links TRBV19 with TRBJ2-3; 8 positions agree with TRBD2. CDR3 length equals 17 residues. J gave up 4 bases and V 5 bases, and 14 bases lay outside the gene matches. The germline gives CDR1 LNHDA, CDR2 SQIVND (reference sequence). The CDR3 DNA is TGTGCCAGTAGTTTTCTCCCCGGGACTAGTAGCGCAGATACGCAGTATTTT. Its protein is CASSFLPGTSSADTQYF.

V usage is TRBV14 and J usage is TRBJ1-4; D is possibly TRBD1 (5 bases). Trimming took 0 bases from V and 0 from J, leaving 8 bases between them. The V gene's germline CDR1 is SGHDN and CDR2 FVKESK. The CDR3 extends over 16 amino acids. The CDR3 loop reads CASSQERGTTNEKLFF. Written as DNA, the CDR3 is TGTGCCAGCAGCCAAGAAAGGGGAACAACTAATGAAAAACTGTTTTTT.

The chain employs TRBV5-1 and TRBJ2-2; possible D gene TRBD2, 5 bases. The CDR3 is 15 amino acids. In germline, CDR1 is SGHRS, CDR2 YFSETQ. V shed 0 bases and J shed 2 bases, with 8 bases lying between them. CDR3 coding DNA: TGCGCCAGCAGCTTGGTGGGGAGTAACACCGGGGAGCTGTTTTTT. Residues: CASSLVGSNTGELFF.

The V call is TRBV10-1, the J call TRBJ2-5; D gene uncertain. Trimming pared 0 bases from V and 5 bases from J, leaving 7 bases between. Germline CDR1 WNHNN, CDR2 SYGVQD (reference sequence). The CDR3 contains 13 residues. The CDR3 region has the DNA TGCGCCAGCAGTGAGTCAGGGTTGGAGACCCAGTACTTC. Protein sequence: CASSESGLETQYF.

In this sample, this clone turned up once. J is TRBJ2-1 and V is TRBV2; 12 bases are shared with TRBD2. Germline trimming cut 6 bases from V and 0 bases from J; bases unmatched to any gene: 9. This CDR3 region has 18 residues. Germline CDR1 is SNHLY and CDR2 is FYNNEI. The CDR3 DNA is TGTGCCAGCAGAAAGACTAGCGGGGGCCTCAGCTCCTACAATGAGCAGTTCTTC. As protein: CASRKTSGGLSSYNEQFF.

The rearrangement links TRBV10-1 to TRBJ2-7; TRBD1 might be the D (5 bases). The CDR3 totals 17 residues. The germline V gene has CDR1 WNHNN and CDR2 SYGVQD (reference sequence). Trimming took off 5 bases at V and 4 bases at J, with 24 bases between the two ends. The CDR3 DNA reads TGCGCCAGCAGTCCTTTCAAGGGGCAGACTCCCTCGTACGAGCAGTACTTC. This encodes CASSPFKGQTPSYEQYF.

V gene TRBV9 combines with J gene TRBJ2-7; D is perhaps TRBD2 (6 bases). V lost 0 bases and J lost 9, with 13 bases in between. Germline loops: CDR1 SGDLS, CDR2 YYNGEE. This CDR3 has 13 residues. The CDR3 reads CASSVGSREAQYF. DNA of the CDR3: TGTGCCAGCAGCGTAGGCAGCAGGGAGGCGCAGTACTTC.

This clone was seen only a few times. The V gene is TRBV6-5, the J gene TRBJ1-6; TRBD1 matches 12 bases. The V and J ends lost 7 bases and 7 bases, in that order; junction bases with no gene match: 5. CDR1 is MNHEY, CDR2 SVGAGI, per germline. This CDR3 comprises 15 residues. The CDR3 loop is CASTGTGGANSPLHF. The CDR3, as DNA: TGTGCCAGCACCGGGACAGGGGGCGCGAATTCACCCCTCCACTTT.

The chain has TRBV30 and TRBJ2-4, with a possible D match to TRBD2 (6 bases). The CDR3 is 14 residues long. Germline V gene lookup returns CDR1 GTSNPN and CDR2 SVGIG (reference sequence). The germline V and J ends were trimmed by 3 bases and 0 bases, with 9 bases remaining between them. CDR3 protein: CAWSDGGAKNIQYF. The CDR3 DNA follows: TGTGCCTGGAGCGACGGGGGAGCCAAAAACATTCAGTACTTC.

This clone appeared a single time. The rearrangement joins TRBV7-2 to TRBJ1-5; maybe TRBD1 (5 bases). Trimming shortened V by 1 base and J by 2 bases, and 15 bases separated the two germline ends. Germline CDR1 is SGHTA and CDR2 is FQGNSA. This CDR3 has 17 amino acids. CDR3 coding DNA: TGTGCCAGCAGCTTAGTTCCAGGGAGGTTCCGCAATCAGCCCCAGCATTTT. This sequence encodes CASSLVPGRFRNQPQHF.

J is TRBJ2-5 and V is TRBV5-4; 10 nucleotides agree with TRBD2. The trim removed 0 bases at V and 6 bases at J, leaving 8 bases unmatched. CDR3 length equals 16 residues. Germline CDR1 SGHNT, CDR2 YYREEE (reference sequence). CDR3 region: CASSLVSPSGGKTQYF. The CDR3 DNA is TGTGCCAGCAGCTTGGTGTCACCTAGCGGGGGAAAGACCCAGTACTTC.

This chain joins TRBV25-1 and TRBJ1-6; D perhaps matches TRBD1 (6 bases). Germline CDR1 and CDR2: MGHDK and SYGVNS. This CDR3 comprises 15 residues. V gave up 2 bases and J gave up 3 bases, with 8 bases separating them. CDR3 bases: TGTGCCAGCAGTGAACGACAGGTCTATAATTCACCCCTCCACTTT. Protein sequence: CASSERQVYNSPLHF.

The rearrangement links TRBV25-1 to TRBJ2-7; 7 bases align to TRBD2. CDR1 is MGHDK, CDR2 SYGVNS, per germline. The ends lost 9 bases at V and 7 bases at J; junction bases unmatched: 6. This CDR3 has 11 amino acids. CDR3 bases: TGTGCCAGTTGGGTCGGGGGGGAGCAGTACTTC. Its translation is CASWVGGEQYF.